This T cell receptor (beta chain) was obtained from a study of T cells in Graves' hyperthyroidism and ophthalmopathy. The germline CDR1 and CDR2 sequences are LGHNA and YNFKEQ. The V and J ends lost 1 base and 6 bases, in that order; junction bases with no gene match: 9. This CDR3 contains 16 residues. The CDR3 regions of TCR beta were amplified from RNA transcripts. Primed by the HTBI set, a first-round RT-PCR was run on the TCR CDR3. TCRdb reprocessed the multiplex PCR reads with MiXCR, giving one entry per CDR3 protein. Among some 770,000 distinct CDR3 sequences listed, approximately 16% were seen once.

The origin of this receptor is a man younger than 30 with Graves' hyperthyroidism. J is TRBJ2-1 and V is TRBV4-2, with TRBD1 matching over 7 bases. The material sequenced was blood. In DNA, the CDR3 is TGTGCCAGCAGCCAAGGGACAGGTCGAGCTAGCAATGAGCAGTTCTTC. Translation gives CASSQGTGRASNEQFF.